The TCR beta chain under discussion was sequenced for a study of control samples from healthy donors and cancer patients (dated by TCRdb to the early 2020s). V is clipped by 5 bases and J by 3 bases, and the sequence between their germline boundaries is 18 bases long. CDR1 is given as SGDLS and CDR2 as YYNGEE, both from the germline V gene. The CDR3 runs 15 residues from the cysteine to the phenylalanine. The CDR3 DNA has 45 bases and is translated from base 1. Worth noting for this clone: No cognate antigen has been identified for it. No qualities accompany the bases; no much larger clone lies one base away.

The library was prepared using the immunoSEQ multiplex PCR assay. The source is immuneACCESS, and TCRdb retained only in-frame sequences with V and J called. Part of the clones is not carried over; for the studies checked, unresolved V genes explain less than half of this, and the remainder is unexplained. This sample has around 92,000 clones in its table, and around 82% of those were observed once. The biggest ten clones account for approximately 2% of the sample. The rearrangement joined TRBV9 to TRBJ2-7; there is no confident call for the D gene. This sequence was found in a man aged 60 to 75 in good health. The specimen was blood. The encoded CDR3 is CASRQGYGIYYEQYF. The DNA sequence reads TGTGCCAGCAGACAAGGGTACGGAATTTACTACGAGCAGTACTTC. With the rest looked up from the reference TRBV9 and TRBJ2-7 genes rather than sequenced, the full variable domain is DSGVTQTPKHLITATGQRVTLRCSPRSGDLSVYWYQQSLDQGLQFLIQYYNGEERAKGNILERFSAQQFPDLHSELNLSSLELGDSALYFCASRQGYGIYYEQYFGPGTRLTVT.